The rows below give T cell receptor beta chains drawn from one sample of a study of T cell changes during pregnancy in multiple sclerosis. Produced via immunoSEQ multiplex PCR; TCRdb's table is partial and in-frame only. The data show some 54,000 clones, with roughly 93% seen just once and more than 1.5% held by the top ten. The material was peripheral blood, obtained after pregnancy. Source of these receptors: a female donor with multiple sclerosis, enrolled in a pregnancy study. Both conserved end residues are part of each CDR3. A D gene is named only where the DNA matches it firmly. Clone size is not always given. Where it is, it says once, few, many or a class for expanded clones.

abundance: NA; v_gene: TRBV10-3; d_gene: TRBD1; j_gene: TRBJ2-7; CDR3aa: CAIRRQGSSYEQYF; CDR3nt: TGTGCCATCAGACGACAGGGAAGCTCCTACGAGCAGTACTTC
abundance: NA; v_gene: TRBV7-3; d_gene: NA; j_gene: TRBJ1-1; CDR3aa: CASSTLAGTEAFF; CDR3nt: TGTGCCAGCAGCACCCTAGCTGGAACTGAAGCTTTCTTT
abundance: NA; v_gene: TRBV6-5; d_gene: TRBD1; j_gene: TRBJ1-2; CDR3aa: CASSTDRSSRGYTF; CDR3nt: TGTGCCAGCAGTACGGACAGGTCGTCTAGGGGCTACACCTTC
abundance: once; v_gene: TRBV29-1; d_gene: TRBD1; j_gene: TRBJ2-7; CDR3aa: CSVGTGGAYEQYF; CDR3nt: TGCAGCGTCGGGACAGGGGGTGCCTACGAGCAGTACTTC
abundance: NA; v_gene: TRBV29-1; d_gene: NA; j_gene: TRBJ2-3; CDR3aa: CSSRWGRTSTDTQYF; CDR3nt: TGCAGCTCCAGGTGGGGGCGCACTAGCACAGATACGCAGTATTTT
abundance: once; v_gene: TRBV12-5; d_gene: TRBD1; j_gene: TRBJ2-7; CDR3aa: CASGLERTGKIPYEQYF; CDR3nt: TGTGCTAGTGGTTTGGAACGGACAGGGAAAATACCCTACGAGCAGTACTTC
abundance: NA; v_gene: TRBV7-3; d_gene: NA; j_gene: TRBJ2-5; CDR3aa: CASSLREGGTQYF; CDR3nt: TGTGCCAGCAGCTTAAGGGAAGGGGGGACCCAGTACTTC
abundance: NA; v_gene: TRBV7-2; d_gene: TRBD1; j_gene: TRBJ1-5; CDR3aa: CASSRDRGGQPQHF; CDR3nt: TGTGCCAGCAGTCGGGACAGGGGAGGTCAGCCCCAGCATTTT
abundance: NA; v_gene: TRBV19; d_gene: NA; j_gene: TRBJ2-7; CDR3aa: CASSGSGSYEQYF; CDR3nt: TGTGCCAGTAGCGGTAGCGGCTCCTACGAGCAGTACTTC
abundance: NA; v_gene: TRBV7-2; d_gene: NA; j_gene: TRBJ1-2; CDR3aa: CASSLLRTHGYTF; CDR3nt: TGTGCCAGCAGCTTATTGCGGACTCATGGCTACACCTTC
abundance: NA; v_gene: TRBV27; d_gene: TRBD2; j_gene: TRBJ2-7; CDR3aa: CATGHKTGLAGSEQYF; CDR3nt: TGTGCCACTGGCCATAAAACGGGACTAGCAGGCTCCGAGCAGTACTTC
abundance: NA; v_gene: TRBV15; d_gene: NA; j_gene: TRBJ1-4; CDR3aa: CATSRKQTVNEKLFF; CDR3nt: TGTGCCACCAGCCGGAAACAGACGGTGAATGAAAAACTGTTTTTT
abundance: NA; v_gene: TRBV4-2; d_gene: NA; j_gene: TRBJ1-3; CDR3aa: CASSQDLGSQGLLPNTIYF; CDR3nt: TGTGCCAGCAGCCAAGATCTTGGAAGCCAAGGACTATTGCCAAACACCATATATTTT
abundance: NA; v_gene: TRBV18; d_gene: TRBD1; j_gene: TRBJ1-1; CDR3aa: CASSPGDRAGTEAFF; CDR3nt: TGTGCCAGCTCACCAGGGGACAGGGCGGGAACTGAAGCTTTCTTT
abundance: NA; v_gene: TRBV30; d_gene: TRBD2; j_gene: TRBJ2-1; CDR3aa: CAWSGPRSGRGRHEQFF; CDR3nt: TGTGCCTGGAGTGGACCCCGGAGCGGGAGAGGCAGGCATGAGCAGTTCTTC
abundance: once; v_gene: TRBV28; d_gene: TRBD1; j_gene: TRBJ2-5; CDR3aa: CASSDTGTGEETQYF; CDR3nt: TGTGCCAGCAGTGACACCGGGACAGGGGAAGAGACCCAGTACTTC
abundance: NA; v_gene: TRBV2; d_gene: NA; j_gene: TRBJ1-3; CDR3aa: CASEGGQLNSGNTIYF; CDR3nt: TGTGCCAGCGAAGGTGGACAATTAAACTCTGGAAACACCATATATTTT
abundance: NA; v_gene: TRBV4-1; d_gene: TRBD2; j_gene: TRBJ2-5; CDR3aa: CASSQKRLAGGPIGETQYF; CDR3nt: TGCGCCAGCAGCCAAAAGAGACTAGCGGGAGGGCCGATTGGAGAGACCCAGTACTTC
abundance: NA; v_gene: TRBV7-9; d_gene: TRBD2; j_gene: TRBJ2-1; CDR3aa: CASSTRTSGPNNEQFF; CDR3nt: TGTGCCAGCAGCACCCGGACTAGCGGGCCAAACAATGAGCAGTTCTTC
abundance: once; v_gene: TRBV7-9; d_gene: NA; j_gene: TRBJ2-1; CDR3aa: CASSLRQGSSNEQFF; CDR3nt: TGTGCCAGCAGCTTAAGGCAGGGGAGTAGCAATGAGCAGTTCTTC
abundance: NA; v_gene: TRBV11-2; d_gene: NA; j_gene: TRBJ2-5; CDR3aa: CASSPPGRFQETQYF; CDR3nt: TGTGCCAGCAGCCCTCCGGGGAGATTTCAAGAGACCCAGTACTTC
abundance: NA; v_gene: TRBV18; d_gene: NA; j_gene: TRBJ1-1; CDR3aa: CASSPLSRRGTEAFF; CDR3nt: TGTGCCAGCTCACCACTCAGTCGGAGGGGCACTGAAGCTTTCTTT
abundance: NA; v_gene: TRBV5-4; d_gene: NA; j_gene: TRBJ2-7; CDR3aa: CASSRDLDSYEQYF; CDR3nt: TGTGCCAGCAGCAGGGACTTGGACTCCTACGAGCAGTACTTC
abundance: NA; v_gene: TRBV7-7; d_gene: NA; j_gene: TRBJ2-2; CDR3aa: CASSDKRKTGELFF; CDR3nt: TGTGCTAGCAGCGACAAACGGAAGACCGGGGAGCTGTTTTTT
abundance: once; v_gene: TRBV7-3; d_gene: TRBD2; j_gene: TRBJ2-7; CDR3aa: CASSVIAGGPPYEQYF; CDR3nt: TGTGCCAGCAGCGTGATAGCGGGAGGGCCCCCCTACGAGCAGTACTTC
abundance: NA; v_gene: TRBV7-9; d_gene: TRBD2; j_gene: TRBJ2-3; CDR3aa: CASSLRAGGRTDTQYF; CDR3nt: TGTGCCAGCAGCTTACGGGCGGGAGGCCGCACAGATACGCAGTATTTT
abundance: NA; v_gene: TRBV19; d_gene: NA; j_gene: TRBJ2-5; CDR3aa: CASSIPQGGKTQYF; CDR3nt: TGTGCCAGTAGTATCCCACAGGGTGGAAAGACCCAGTACTTC
abundance: once; v_gene: TRBV6-5; d_gene: NA; j_gene: TRBJ2-7; CDR3aa: CASSPARRDYEQYF; CDR3nt: TGTGCCAGCAGTCCCGCTAGGAGAGACTACGAGCAGTACTTC
abundance: NA; v_gene: TRBV27; d_gene: NA; j_gene: TRBJ2-5; CDR3aa: CASSLSPRASLETQYF; CDR3nt: TGTGCCAGCAGTTTATCCCCCAGGGCCTCTTTGGAGACCCAGTACTTC
abundance: NA; v_gene: TRBV5-1; d_gene: TRBD1; j_gene: TRBJ2-2; CDR3aa: CASSAGTGSNTGELFF; CDR3nt: TGCGCCAGCAGTGCGGGGACAGGTTCGAACACCGGGGAGCTGTTTTTT
abundance: NA; v_gene: TRBV6-4; d_gene: TRBD2; j_gene: TRBJ2-1; CDR3aa: CASSDIAGAINEQFF; CDR3nt: TGTGCCAGCAGTGACATAGCGGGGGCGATCAATGAGCAGTTCTTC
abundance: NA; v_gene: TRBV30; d_gene: TRBD1; j_gene: TRBJ2-1; CDR3aa: CAWTGTGVYNEQFF; CDR3nt: TGTGCCTGGACCGGGACAGGGGTTTACAATGAGCAGTTCTTC
abundance: NA; v_gene: TRBV18; d_gene: TRBD1; j_gene: TRBJ2-7; CDR3aa: CASSPQTGEEQYF; CDR3nt: TGTGCCAGCTCACCTCAGACAGGGGAAGAGCAGTACTTC
abundance: once; v_gene: TRBV27; d_gene: NA; j_gene: TRBJ2-7; CDR3aa: CASSFSLTGREQYF; CDR3nt: TGTGCCAGCAGTTTCTCCCTGACAGGAAGGGAGCAGTACTTC
abundance: NA; v_gene: TRBV9; d_gene: TRBD2; j_gene: TRBJ2-1; CDR3aa: CASSVLSGRATDEQFF; CDR3nt: TGTGCCAGCAGCGTATTAAGCGGGAGGGCCACCGATGAGCAGTTCTTC
abundance: NA; v_gene: TRBV2; d_gene: TRBD2; j_gene: TRBJ2-7; CDR3aa: CASSGLAGFNEQYF; CDR3nt: TGTGCCAGCAGTGGACTAGCGGGATTCAACGAGCAGTACTTC
abundance: NA; v_gene: TRBV18; d_gene: NA; j_gene: TRBJ2-7; CDR3aa: CASSSARQRNYEQYF; CDR3nt: TGTGCCAGCTCCTCTGCGAGACAGAGAAACTACGAGCAGTACTTC
abundance: NA; v_gene: TRBV7-9; d_gene: TRBD2; j_gene: TRBJ2-1; CDR3aa: CASSNPTSGRPYEQFF; CDR3nt: TGTGCCAGCAGCAACCCGACTAGCGGGAGACCTTATGAGCAGTTCTTC
abundance: NA; v_gene: TRBV7-3; d_gene: TRBD2; j_gene: TRBJ2-7; CDR3aa: CASSLEGLAGAEQYF; CDR3nt: TGTGCCAGCAGCTTAGAGGGACTAGCGGGAGCCGAGCAGTACTTC
abundance: NA; v_gene: TRBV4-3; d_gene: TRBD1; j_gene: TRBJ2-3; CDR3aa: CASSQVPGQGADTQYF; CDR3nt: TGCGCCAGCAGCCAAGTACCGGGACAGGGGGCAGATACGCAGTATTTT
abundance: NA; v_gene: TRBV6-6; d_gene: TRBD2; j_gene: TRBJ2-7; CDR3aa: CASSSPPSGIYEQYF; CDR3nt: TGTGCCAGCAGTTCCCCCCCTAGCGGAATCTACGAGCAGTACTTC
abundance: NA; v_gene: TRBV4-1; d_gene: TRBD1; j_gene: TRBJ1-2; CDR3aa: CASSQRDRERNGYTF; CDR3nt: TGCGCCAGCAGCCAAAGAGACAGGGAAAGGAATGGCTACACCTTC
abundance: NA; v_gene: TRBV29-1; d_gene: NA; j_gene: TRBJ1-4; CDR3aa: CSATWGRREKLFF; CDR3nt: TGCAGCGCCACGTGGGGGAGGAGGGAAAAACTGTTTTTT
abundance: NA; v_gene: TRBV4-3; d_gene: NA; j_gene: TRBJ2-1; CDR3aa: CASSQDRGLNNEQFF; CDR3nt: TGCGCCAGCAGCCAAGATCGGGGACTGAACAATGAGCAGTTCTTC
abundance: NA; v_gene: TRBV7-2; d_gene: TRBD2; j_gene: TRBJ2-1; CDR3aa: CASSRGLAGFYNEQFF; CDR3nt: TGTGCCAGCAGCCGAGGACTAGCGGGGTTCTACAATGAGCAGTTCTTC
abundance: once; v_gene: TRBV7-2; d_gene: TRBD2; j_gene: TRBJ2-5; CDR3aa: CASSPSGRTETQYF; CDR3nt: TGTGCCAGCAGCCCAAGCGGGAGGACAGAGACCCAGTACTTC
abundance: NA; v_gene: TRBV4-3; d_gene: TRBD1; j_gene: TRBJ1-2; CDR3aa: CASSPPGTGGGYTF; CDR3nt: TGCGCCAGCAGCCCCCCCGGGACAGGGGGTGGCTACACCTTC
abundance: NA; v_gene: TRBV19; d_gene: TRBD1; j_gene: TRBJ1-4; CDR3aa: CASRPDRVREKLFF; CDR3nt: TGTGCCAGTAGGCCCGACAGGGTTCGTGAAAAACTGTTTTTT
abundance: NA; v_gene: TRBV7-8; d_gene: NA; j_gene: TRBJ1-1; CDR3aa: CASSLTRGGTEAFF; CDR3nt: TGTGCCAGCAGCTTAACGCGGGGGGGGACTGAAGCTTTCTTT
abundance: NA; v_gene: TRBV7-9; d_gene: TRBD2; j_gene: TRBJ2-7; CDR3aa: CASSGSGSSNEQYF; CDR3nt: TGTGCCAGCAGCGGTAGCGGGAGCTCCAACGAGCAGTACTTC
abundance: NA; v_gene: TRBV7-9; d_gene: TRBD2; j_gene: TRBJ2-7; CDR3aa: CASSYQSGRSMYEQYF; CDR3nt: TGTGCCAGCAGCTACCAAAGCGGGAGGTCGATGTACGAGCAGTACTTC
abundance: NA; v_gene: TRBV7-2; d_gene: NA; j_gene: TRBJ1-2; CDR3aa: CASSLDRAGGYTF; CDR3nt: TGTGCCAGCAGCTTAGACAGGGCAGGAGGCTACACCTTC
abundance: NA; v_gene: TRBV28; d_gene: TRBD1; j_gene: TRBJ2-1; CDR3aa: CASSFETGGYNEQFF; CDR3nt: TGTGCCAGCAGTTTCGAGACAGGGGGTTACAATGAGCAGTTCTTC
abundance: NA; v_gene: TRBV19; d_gene: NA; j_gene: TRBJ1-4; CDR3aa: CASSRTASWEKLFF; CDR3nt: TGTGCCAGTTCGAGGACAGCGTCATGGGAAAAACTGTTTTTT